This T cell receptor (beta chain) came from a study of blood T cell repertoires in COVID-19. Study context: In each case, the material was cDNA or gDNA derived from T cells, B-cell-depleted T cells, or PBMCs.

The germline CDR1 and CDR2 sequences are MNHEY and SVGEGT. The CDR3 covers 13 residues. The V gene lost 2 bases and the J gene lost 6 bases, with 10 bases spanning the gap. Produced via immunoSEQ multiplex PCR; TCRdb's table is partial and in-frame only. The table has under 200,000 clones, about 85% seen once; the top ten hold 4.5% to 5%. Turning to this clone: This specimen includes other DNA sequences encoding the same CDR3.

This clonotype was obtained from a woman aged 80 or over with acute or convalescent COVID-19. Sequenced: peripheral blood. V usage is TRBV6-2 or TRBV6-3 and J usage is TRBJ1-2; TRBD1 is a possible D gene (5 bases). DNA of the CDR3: TGTGCCAGCAGTTACCCCGGGGGGAATGGCTACACCTTC. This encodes CASSYPGGNGYTF.